The TCR beta chain under discussion was sequenced for a study of blood T cell repertoires in COVID-19. Across the whole study: There were acute and convalescent COVID-19 samples, and they came from the United States, Italy and Spain. PBMCs, B-cell-depleted T cells, or T cells were the source of the cDNA or gDNA that made up the material.

CDR3 size: 14 residues. V was shortened by 0 bases and J by 8 bases, with 14 bases between the two germline ends. The germline gives CDR1 SGHDT, CDR2 YYEEEE. Original processing methods: Using reference gene primer amplification, nucleated cell counts were estimated. Sequencing used immunoSEQ multiplex PCR; TCRdb keeps in-frame clones, though not all of them. D and trimming come from the DNA, and the V and J calls and clone size come from that table. The data contain roughly 250,000 clones, 85% to 90% of them seen just once; the ten biggest clones take up about 0.8%. The sequenced material came from peripheral blood. The genes are TRBV5-6 and TRBJ1-2, with D unresolved. The sequence was obtained from a man aged 25-40 years with acute or convalescent COVID-19. DNA of the CDR3: TGTGCCAGCAGCTTGGCGGGAGCCCGCGGAGGCTACACCTTC. It translates to CASSLAGARGGYTF.